This is a list of T cell receptor beta chains from one sample in a study of PD-1 blockade in mismatch repair-deficient tumors. Assay used: immunoSEQ multiplex PCR; TCRdb lists only in-frame clones, some missing. The table includes some 120,000 clones, more than 60% detected once. The input for sequencing was peripheral blood, taken about 60 weeks after starting pembrolizumab. Receptor source: an adult with mismatch repair-deficient cancer. Each CDR3 is given with its conserved first and last residue. The order of the fields is clone size, D gene, J gene, V gene, CDR3 protein, CDR3 DNA. D genes are given only for firm matches. Part of the rows lack a size; the others show once, few, many or a class for expanded clones.

-,-,TRBJ2-7,TRBV6-5,CASSYWQNSYEQYF,TGTGCCAGCAGTTACTGGCAGAACTCCTACGAGCAGTACTTC
-,TRBD1,TRBJ1-3,TRBV9,CASSVVAETGPGNTIYF,TGTGCCAGCAGCGTAGTCGCCGAGACAGGGCCTGGAAACACCATATATTTT
-,-,TRBJ2-1,TRBV6-5,CASSFQDFYNEQFF,TGTGCCAGCAGTTTCCAGGACTTTTACAATGAGCAGTTCTTC
few,-,TRBJ2-5,TRBV4-3,CASSQDAGPRETQYF,TGCGCCAGCAGCCAAGATGCGGGGCCTCGGGAGACCCAGTACTTC
-,-,TRBJ2-5,TRBV7-2,CASSFGTASLQETQYF,TGTGCCAGCAGCTTTGGGACGGCAAGTCTCCAAGAGACCCAGTACTTC
-,-,TRBJ1-2,TRBV11-3,CASSDYKSASGYTF,TGTGCCAGCAGCGATTATAAGAGTGCTTCAGGCTACACCTTC
once,TRBD1,TRBJ1-2,TRBV19,CASSPPGWDRISYGYTF,TGTGCCAGTAGTCCGCCCGGATGGGACAGAATATCCTATGGCTACACCTTC
-,-,TRBJ2-3,TRBV12-5,CASGPAGGEGDTQYF,TGTGCTAGTGGCCCTGCAGGGGGGGAAGGAGATACGCAGTATTTT
-,-,TRBJ2-5,TRBV5-1,CASSLDAFPTQYF,TGCGCCAGCAGCTTGGACGCCTTTCCGACCCAGTACTTC
-,TRBD2,TRBJ2-7,TRBV27,CASRLAGGSYEQYF,TGTGCCAGCAGACTAGCGGGAGGATCCTACGAGCAGTACTTC
-,-,TRBJ2-3,TRBV11-3,CASSLDPGSTDTQYF,TGTGCCAGCAGCTTAGATCCCGGGAGTACAGATACGCAGTATTTT
-,-,TRBJ1-4,TRBV19,CASTGQKNEKLFF,TGTGCCAGTACAGGACAGAAGAATGAAAAACTGTTTTTT
-,-,TRBJ2-1,TRBV7-9,CASSLIRDPYNEQFF,TGTGCCAGCAGCTTAATCAGGGATCCCTACAATGAGCAGTTCTTC
few,-,TRBJ2-1,TRBV27,CASTPTTGNYNEQFF,TGTGCCAGCACCCCTACCACAGGAAACTACAATGAGCAGTTCTTC
-,-,TRBJ1-1,TRBV19,CATGHKGDTEAFF,TGTGCCACCGGTCATAAAGGGGATACTGAAGCTTTCTTT
few,TRBD1,TRBJ1-5,TRBV6-1,CASSSGTAANQPQHF,TGTGCCAGCAGTTCTGGGACAGCGGCCAATCAGCCCCAGCATTTT
once,-,TRBJ2-7,TRBV29-1,CSVAKLARFDEQYF,TGCAGCGTCGCCAAATTGGCCAGGTTCGACGAGCAGTACTTC
-,-,TRBJ1-2,TRBV25-1,CASSAERRGASYGYTF,TGTGCCAGCAGTGCTGAAAGGAGAGGGGCTTCCTATGGCTACACCTTC
-,-,TRBJ1-1,TRBV7-2,CASSLKDNWEAFF,TGTGCCAGCAGCTTAAAGGACAACTGGGAAGCTTTCTTT
-,-,TRBJ2-2,TRBV19,CASSISENTGELFF,TGTGCCAGTAGTATTTCGGAAAACACCGGGGAGCTGTTTTTT